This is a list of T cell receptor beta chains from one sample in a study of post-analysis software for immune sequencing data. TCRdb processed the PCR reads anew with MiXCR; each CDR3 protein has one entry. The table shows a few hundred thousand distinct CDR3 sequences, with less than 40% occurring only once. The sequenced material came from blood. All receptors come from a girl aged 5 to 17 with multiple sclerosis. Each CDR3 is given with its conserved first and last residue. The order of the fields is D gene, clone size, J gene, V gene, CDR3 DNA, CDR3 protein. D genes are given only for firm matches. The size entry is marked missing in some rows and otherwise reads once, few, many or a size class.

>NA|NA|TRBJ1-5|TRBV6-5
TGTGCCAGCAGCCAAGACAGGTCAAGCAATCAGCCCCAGCATTTT
CASSQDRSSNQPQHF
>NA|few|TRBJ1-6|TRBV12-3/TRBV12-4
TGTGCCAGCAGACCAGACAGTGCTGGAGGGAATTCACCCCTCCACTTT
CASRPDSAGGNSPLHF
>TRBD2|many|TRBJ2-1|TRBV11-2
TGTGCCAGCAGCCCCCTCCTACTAGCGTACAATGAGCAGTTCTTC
CASSPLLLAYNEQFF
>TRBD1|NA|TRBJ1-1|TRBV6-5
TGTGCCAGCAGCCGGACAGGGGGCAGTGGAACTGAAGCTTTCTTT
CASSRTGGSGTEAFF
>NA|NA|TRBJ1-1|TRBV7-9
TGTACCAGCAGCCCTTTCAGGGTTGGGGCTGAAGCTTTCTTT
CTSSPFRVGAEAFF
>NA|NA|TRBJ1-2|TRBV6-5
TGTGCCAGCAGTTACCGCGTAACCGGACCGCAATATGGCTACACCTTC
CASSYRVTGPQYGYTF
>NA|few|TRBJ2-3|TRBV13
TGTGCCAGCAGCCGAAGACCCTCAGATACGCAGTATTTT
CASSRRPSDTQYF
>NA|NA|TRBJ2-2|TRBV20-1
TGCACTTTAGGGCCGGACGGTGGGGAGCTGTTTTTT
CTLGPDGGELFF
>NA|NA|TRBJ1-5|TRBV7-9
TGTGCCAGCGGCGGGGAGAGCAATCAGCCCCAGCATTTT
CASGGESNQPQHF
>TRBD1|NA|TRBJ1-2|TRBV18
TGTGCCAGCTCACACCGGGGACAGTATGGCTACACCTTC
CASSHRGQYGYTF
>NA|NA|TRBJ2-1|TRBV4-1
TGCGCCAGCAGCCAAGCTGATAATGAGCAGTTCTTC
CASSQADNEQFF
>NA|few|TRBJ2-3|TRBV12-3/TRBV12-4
TGTGCCAGCACGACAGGGGCTAGCGGGGTCGGCGGTACGCAGTATTTT
CASTTGASGVGGTQYF
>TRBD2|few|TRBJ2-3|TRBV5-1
TGCGCCAGCAGCTCGAGACTAGCGGAAGATACGCAGTATTTT
CASSSRLAEDTQYF
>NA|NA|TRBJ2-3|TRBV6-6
TGTGCCAGCAGTTTCCTGTCCCGAGACGCAGATACGCAGTATTTT
CASSFLSRDADTQYF
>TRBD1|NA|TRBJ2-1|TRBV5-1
TGCGCCAGCAGACGAGAGACAGGGGATTACAATGAGCAGTTCTTC
CASRRETGDYNEQFF
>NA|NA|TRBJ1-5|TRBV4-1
TGCGCCAGCAGCCAAGGACAGCTCTCAATGGAGCCCCAGCATTTT
CASSQGQLSMEPQHF
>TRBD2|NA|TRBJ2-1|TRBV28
TGTGCCAGCAGTTTGGTTTCTGCGGGACTAGCGGGGGTAGAGCAGTTCTTC
CASSLVSAGLAGVEQFF
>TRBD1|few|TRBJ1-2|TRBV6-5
TGTGCCAGCAGCTATGGGGACAGACTTTATGGCTACACCTTC
CASSYGDRLYGYTF
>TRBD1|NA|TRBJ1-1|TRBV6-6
TGTGCCAGCAGTCCTCGACAGGGAAGGACTGAAGCTTTCTTT
CASSPRQGRTEAFF
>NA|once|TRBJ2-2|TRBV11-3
TGTGCCAGCAGCTTTCATGGGACCGGGGAGCTGTTTTTT
CASSFHGTGELFF
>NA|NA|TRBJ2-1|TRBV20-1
TGCAGTGCTGCCGGAACGACAACCTACTCCTACAATGAGCAGTTCTTC
CSAAGTTTYSYNEQFF
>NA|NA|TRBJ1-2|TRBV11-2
TGTGCCAGCAGCTTAGCGGGGACACTAGCTAACTATGGCTACACCTTC
CASSLAGTLANYGYTF
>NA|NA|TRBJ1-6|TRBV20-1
TGCAGTGCTAAGAGCGGGACATATAATTCACCCCTCCACTTT
CSAKSGTYNSPLHF
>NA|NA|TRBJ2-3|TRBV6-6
TGTGCCAGCAGTTACGGCAGGGGTGCAGATACGCAGTATTTT
CASSYGRGADTQYF
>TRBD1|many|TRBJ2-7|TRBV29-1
TGCAGCGTTGAAGATCGGGGACAGGACTACGAGCAGTACTTC
CSVEDRGQDYEQYF
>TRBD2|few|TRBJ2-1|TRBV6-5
TGTGCCAGCAGTTACTCCGGGACTAGCGGGATGAATGAGCAGTTCTTC
CASSYSGTSGMNEQFF
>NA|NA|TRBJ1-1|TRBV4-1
TGCGCCAGCAGCCAAGGGCAGGGGCTACTCTCTGAAGCTTTCTTT
CASSQGQGLLSEAFF
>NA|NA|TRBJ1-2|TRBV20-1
TGCAGTGCTGGTAAAGATCGCTATGGCTACACCTTC
CSAGKDRYGYTF
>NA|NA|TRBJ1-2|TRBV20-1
TGCAGTGCCGAGGACGGCGAGTGCTACACCTTC
CSAEDGECYTF
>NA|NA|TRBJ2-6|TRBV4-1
TGCGCCAGCAGCCAACCAGGGGTTGGGGCCAACGTCCTGACTTTC
CASSQPGVGANVLTF
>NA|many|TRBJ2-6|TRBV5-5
TGTGCCAGCAGCTTGGCCCCAGGGGTCGGGGCCAACGTCCTGACTTTC
CASSLAPGVGANVLTF
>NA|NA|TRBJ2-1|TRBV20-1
TGCAGTGCTAGAGACCTAGGCCCAGGGGCCACCTACAATGAGCAGTTCTTC
CSARDLGPGATYNEQFF
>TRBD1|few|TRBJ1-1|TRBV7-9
TGTGCCAGCAGCTTCAGGGGGGAGGAAGCTTTCTTT
CASSFRGEEAFF
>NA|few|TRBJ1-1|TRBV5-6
TGTGCCAGCAGCTTGGAGACGTATATGAACACTGAAGCTTTCTTT
CASSLETYMNTEAFF
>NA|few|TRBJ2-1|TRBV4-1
TGCGCCAGCAGCCAAGCGGCAGGGCTCAATGAGCAGTTCTTC
CASSQAAGLNEQFF
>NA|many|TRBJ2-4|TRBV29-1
TGCAGCGGAGGGGTAGGGAACATTCAGTACTTC
CSGGVGNIQYF
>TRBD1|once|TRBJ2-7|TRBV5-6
TGTGCCAGCAGCTTGAGGGGGCAGGGCAAGCAGTACTTC
CASSLRGQGKQYF
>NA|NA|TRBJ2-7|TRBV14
TGTGCCAGCAGCCAAGATTCCGGCCTCTCCTACGAGCAGTACTTC
CASSQDSGLSYEQYF
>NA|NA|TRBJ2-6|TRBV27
TGTGCCAGCAGTTTAAATGAGGCCAACGTCCTGACTTTC
CASSLNEANVLTF
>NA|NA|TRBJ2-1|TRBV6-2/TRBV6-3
TGTGCCAGCAGTTACTCGACTCAGGGGGGGGTCTACAATGAGCAGTTCTTC
CASSYSTQGGVYNEQFF
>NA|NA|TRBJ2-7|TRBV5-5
TGTGCCAGCAGCAAGCCAGGAACAGGGCCCGAGCAGTACTTC
CASSKPGTGPEQYF
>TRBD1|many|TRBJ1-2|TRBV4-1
TGCGCCAGCAGCCAAGATGAAGTCGGGACAGGTGGCTACACCTTC
CASSQDEVGTGGYTF
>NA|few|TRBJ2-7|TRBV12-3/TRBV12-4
TGTGCCAGCATCCGAATGAGGCACTTTGCCTCCTACGAGCAGTACTTC
CASIRMRHFASYEQYF
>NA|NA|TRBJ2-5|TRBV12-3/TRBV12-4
TGTGCCAGCAGGATCCAAGAGACCCAGTACTTC
CASRIQETQYF